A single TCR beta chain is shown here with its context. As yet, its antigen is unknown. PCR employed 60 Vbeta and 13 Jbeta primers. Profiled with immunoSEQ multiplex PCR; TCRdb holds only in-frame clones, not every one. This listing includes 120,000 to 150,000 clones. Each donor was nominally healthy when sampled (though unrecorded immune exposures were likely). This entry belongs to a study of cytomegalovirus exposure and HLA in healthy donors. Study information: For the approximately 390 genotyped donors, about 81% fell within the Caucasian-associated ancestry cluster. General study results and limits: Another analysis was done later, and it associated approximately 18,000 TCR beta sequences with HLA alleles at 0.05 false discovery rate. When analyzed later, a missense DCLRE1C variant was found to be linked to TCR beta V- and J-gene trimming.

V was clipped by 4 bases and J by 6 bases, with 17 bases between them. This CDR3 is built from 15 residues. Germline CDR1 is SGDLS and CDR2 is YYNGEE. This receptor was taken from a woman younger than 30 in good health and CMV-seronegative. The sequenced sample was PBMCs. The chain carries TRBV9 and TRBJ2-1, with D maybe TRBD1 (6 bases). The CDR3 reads CASSLGSGQSNEQFF. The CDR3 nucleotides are TGTGCCAGCAGCCTTGGAAGCGGACAGTCCAATGAGCAGTTCTTC.